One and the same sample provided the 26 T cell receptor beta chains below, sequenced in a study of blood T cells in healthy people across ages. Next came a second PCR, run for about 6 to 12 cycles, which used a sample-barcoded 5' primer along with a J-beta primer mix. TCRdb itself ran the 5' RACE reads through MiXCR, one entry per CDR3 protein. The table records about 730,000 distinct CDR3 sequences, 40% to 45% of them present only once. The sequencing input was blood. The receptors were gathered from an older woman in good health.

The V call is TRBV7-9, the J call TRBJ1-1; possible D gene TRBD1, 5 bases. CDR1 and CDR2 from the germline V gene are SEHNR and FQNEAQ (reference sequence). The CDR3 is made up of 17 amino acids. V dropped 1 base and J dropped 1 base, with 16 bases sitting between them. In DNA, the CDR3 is TGTGCCAGCAGCTTAGATGGCGGCCAGGGCACGAACACTGAAGCTTTCTTT. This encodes CASSLDGGQGTNTEAFF.

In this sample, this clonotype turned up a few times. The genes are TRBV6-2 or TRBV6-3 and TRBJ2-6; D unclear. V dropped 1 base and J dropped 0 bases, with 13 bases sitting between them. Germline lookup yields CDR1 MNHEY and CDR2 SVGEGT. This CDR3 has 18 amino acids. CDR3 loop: CASSYFSVPSSGANVLTF. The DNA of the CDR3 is TGTGCCAGCAGTTACTTTTCAGTGCCAAGCTCTGGGGCCAACGTCCTGACTTTC.

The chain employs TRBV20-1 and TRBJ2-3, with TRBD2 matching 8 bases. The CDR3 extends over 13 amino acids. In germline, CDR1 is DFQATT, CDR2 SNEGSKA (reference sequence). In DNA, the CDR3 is TGCAGCGGGGGACGTAGCGGGGAGGATACGCAGTATTTT. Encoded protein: CSGGRSGEDTQYF.

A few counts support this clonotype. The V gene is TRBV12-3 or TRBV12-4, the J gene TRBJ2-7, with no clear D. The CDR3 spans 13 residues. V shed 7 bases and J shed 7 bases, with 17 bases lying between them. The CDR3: CASTSRQSREQYF. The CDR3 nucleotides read TGTGCCAGCACCTCAAGGCAATCACGGGAGCAGTACTTC.

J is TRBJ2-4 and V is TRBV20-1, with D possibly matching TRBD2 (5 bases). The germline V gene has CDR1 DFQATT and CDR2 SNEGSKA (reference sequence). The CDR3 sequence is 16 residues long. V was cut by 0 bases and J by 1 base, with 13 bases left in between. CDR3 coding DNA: TGCAGTGCTAGAGATCGTGCGGGTTTGGCCAAAAACATTCAGTACTTC. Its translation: CSARDRAGLAKNIQYF.

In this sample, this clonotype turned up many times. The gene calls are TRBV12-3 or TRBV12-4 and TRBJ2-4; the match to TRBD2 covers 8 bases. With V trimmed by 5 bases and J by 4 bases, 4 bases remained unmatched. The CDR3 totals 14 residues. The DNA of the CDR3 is TGTGCCAGCAGTCTCGGGGGGGATAAAAACATTCAGTACTTC. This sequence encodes CASSLGGDKNIQYF.

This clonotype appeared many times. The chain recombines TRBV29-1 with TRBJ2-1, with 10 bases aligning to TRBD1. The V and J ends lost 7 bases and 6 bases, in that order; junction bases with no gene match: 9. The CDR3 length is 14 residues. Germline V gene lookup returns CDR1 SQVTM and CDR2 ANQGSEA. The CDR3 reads CSAKGQGKLNEQFF. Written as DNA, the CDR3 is TGCAGCGCCAAGGGACAGGGGAAACTCAATGAGCAGTTCTTC.

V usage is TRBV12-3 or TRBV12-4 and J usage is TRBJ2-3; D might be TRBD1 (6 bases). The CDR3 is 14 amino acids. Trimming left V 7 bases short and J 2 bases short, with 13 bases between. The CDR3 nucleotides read TGTGCCAGCACCACCGGGGACAACACAGATACGCAGTATTTT. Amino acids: CASTTGDNTDTQYF.

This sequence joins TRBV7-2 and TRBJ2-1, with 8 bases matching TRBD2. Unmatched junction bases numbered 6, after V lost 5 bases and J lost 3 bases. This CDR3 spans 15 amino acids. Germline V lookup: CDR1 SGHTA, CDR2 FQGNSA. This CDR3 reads CASSQSGGNYNEQFF. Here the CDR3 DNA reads TGTGCCAGCAGCCAAAGCGGGGGAAACTACAATGAGCAGTTCTTC.

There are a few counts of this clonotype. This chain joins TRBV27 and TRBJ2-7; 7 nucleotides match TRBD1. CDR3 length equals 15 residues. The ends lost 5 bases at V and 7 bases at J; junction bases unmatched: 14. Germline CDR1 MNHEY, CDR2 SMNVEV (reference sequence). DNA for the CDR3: TGTGCCAGCAGTCGGACAGGACAGAGATCTCGGGAGCAGTACTTC. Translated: CASSRTGQRSREQYF.

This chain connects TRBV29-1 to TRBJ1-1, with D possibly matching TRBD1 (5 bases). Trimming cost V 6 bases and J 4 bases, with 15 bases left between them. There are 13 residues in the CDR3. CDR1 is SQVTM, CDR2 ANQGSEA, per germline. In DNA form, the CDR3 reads TGCAGCGTGGCCCCGGGGGGGAGCACTGAAGCTTTCTTT. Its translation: CSVAPGGSTEAFF.

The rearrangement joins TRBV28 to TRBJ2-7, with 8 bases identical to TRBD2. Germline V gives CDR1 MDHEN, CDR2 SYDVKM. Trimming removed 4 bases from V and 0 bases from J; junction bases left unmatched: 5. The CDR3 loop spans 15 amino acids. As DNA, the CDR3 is TGTGCCAGCAGTTCTCCTAGCGGGTTCTCCTACGAGCAGTACTTC. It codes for CASSSPSGFSYEQYF.

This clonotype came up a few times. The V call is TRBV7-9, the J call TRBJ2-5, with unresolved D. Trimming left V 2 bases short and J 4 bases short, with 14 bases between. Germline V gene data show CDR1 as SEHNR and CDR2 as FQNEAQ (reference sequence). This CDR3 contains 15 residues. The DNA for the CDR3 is TGTGCCAGCAGCTTAACCATAGTACGAGCAGAGACCCAGTACTTC. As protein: CASSLTIVRAETQYF. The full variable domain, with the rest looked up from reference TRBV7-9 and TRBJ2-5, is DTGVSQNPRHKITKRGQNVTFRCDPISEHNRLYWYRQTLGQGPEFLTYFQNEAQLEKSRLLSDRFSAERPKGSFSTLEIQRTEQGDSAMYLCASSLTIVRAETQYFGPGTRLLVL.

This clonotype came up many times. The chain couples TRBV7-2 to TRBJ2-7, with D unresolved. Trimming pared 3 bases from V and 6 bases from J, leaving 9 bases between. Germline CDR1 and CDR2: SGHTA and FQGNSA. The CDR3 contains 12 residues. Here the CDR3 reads CASSFVPSEQYF. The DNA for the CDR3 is TGTGCCAGCAGCTTTGTCCCTTCCGAGCAGTACTTC.

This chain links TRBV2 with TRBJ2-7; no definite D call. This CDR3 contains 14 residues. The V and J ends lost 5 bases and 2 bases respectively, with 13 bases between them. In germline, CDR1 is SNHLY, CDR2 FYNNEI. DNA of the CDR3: TGTGCCAGCAGTCCAGGAAGCGTCGCCTACGAGCAGTACTTC. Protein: CASSPGSVAYEQYF.

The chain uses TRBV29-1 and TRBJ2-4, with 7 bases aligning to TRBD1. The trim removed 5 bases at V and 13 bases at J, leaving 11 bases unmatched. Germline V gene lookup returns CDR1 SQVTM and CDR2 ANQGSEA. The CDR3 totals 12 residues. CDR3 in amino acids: CSVLGAGGKQYF. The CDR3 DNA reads TGCAGCGTTCTAGGGGCAGGGGGTAAGCAGTACTTC.

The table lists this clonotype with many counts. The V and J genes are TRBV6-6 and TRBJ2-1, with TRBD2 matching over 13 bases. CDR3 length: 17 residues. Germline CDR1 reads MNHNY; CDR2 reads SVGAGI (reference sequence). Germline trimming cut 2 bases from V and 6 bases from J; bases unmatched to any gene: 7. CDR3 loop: CASSYSGLAGVFNEQFF. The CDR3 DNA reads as TGTGCCAGCAGTTACAGCGGACTAGCGGGAGTTTTCAATGAGCAGTTCTTC.

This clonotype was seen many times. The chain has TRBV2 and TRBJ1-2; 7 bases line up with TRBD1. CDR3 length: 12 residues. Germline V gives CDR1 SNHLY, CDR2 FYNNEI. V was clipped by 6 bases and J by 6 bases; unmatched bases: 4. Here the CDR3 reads CASSPGGNGYTF. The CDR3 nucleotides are TGTGCCAGCAGCCCAGGGGGGAATGGCTACACCTTC.

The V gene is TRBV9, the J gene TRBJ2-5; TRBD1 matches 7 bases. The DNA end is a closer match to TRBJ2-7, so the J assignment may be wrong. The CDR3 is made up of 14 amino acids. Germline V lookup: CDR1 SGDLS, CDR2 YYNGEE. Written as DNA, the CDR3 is TGTGCCAGCAGCGCGGGACAGAGATCTTACGAGCAGTACTTC. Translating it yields CASSAGQRSYEQYF.

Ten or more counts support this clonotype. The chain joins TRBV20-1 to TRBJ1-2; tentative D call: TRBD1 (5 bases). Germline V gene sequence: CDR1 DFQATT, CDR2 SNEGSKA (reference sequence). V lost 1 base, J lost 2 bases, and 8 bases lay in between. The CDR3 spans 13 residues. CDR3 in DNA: TGCAGTGCTAGAGCTCCAGGGAACTATGGCTACACCTTC. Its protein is CSARAPGNYGYTF.

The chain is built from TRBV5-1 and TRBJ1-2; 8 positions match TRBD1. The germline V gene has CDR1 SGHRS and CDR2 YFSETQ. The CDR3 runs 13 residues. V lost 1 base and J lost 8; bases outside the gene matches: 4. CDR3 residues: CASSLLDREGYTF. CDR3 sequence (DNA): TGCGCCAGCAGCTTGTTGGACAGGGAAGGCTACACCTTC.

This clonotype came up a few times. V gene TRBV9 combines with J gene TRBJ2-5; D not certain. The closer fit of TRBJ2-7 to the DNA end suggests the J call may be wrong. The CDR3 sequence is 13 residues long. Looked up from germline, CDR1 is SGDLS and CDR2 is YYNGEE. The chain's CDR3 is CASGGGSPYEQYF. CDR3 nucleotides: TGTGCCAGCGGCGGCGGATCCCCCTACGAGCAGTACTTC.

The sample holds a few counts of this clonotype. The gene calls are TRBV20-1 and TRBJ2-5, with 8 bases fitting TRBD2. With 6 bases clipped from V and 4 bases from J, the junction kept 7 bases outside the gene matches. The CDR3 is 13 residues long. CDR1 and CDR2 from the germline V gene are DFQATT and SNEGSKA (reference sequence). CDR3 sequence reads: CSAFGGGAETQYF. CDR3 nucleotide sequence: TGCAGTGCCTTCGGGGGGGGCGCAGAGACCCAGTACTTC.

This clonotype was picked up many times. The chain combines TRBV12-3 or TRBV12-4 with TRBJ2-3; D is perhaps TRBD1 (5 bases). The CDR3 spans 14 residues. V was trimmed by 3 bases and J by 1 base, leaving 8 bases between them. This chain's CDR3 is CASSLSRGTDTQYF. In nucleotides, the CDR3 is TGTGCCAGCAGTTTGTCCAGGGGCACAGATACGCAGTATTTT.

The CDR3 loop reads CASSRTQGLGAQPQHF. The DNA for the CDR3 is TGTGCCAGCAGTCGCACACAGGGACTTGGTGCTCAGCCCCAGCATTTT. The rearrangement uses TRBV28 and TRBJ1-5, with TRBD1 as a possible D gene (6 bases). V shed 5 bases and J shed 6 bases, with 20 bases lying between them. Germline CDR1 MDHEN, CDR2 SYDVKM. CDR3 length: 16 amino acids.

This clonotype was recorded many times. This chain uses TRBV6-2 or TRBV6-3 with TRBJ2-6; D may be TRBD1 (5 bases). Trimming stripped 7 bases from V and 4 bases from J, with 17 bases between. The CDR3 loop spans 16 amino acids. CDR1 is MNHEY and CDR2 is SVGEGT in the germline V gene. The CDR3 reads CASTPTSGKGANVLTF. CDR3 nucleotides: TGTGCCAGCACCCCCACTTCAGGGAAAGGGGCCAACGTCCTGACTTTC.